The 20 T cell receptor beta chains given below trace back to one sample, sequenced in a study of T cells of healthy individuals. TCRdb re-analysed the 5' RACE reads in MiXCR, keeping a single row per CDR3 protein. The sample has approximately 100,000 distinct CDR3 sequences, 15% to 20% seen once. The receptors were gathered from a human donor in good health.

The sample holds a few counts of this clonotype. The gene calls are TRBV9 and TRBJ2-3; 10 bases map to TRBD2. After removal of 3 bases from V and 2 bases from J, the junction contained 3 bases not matched to a gene. The CDR3 totals 15 residues. Germline loops: CDR1 SGDLS, CDR2 YYNGEE. The CDR3 DNA follows: TGTGCCAGCAGCGCCGGACTAGCGGACACAGATACGCAGTATTTT. Translated: CASSAGLADTDTQYF.

V and J are TRBV3-1 and TRBJ2-7, with D possibly TRBD2 on 7 matching bases. The CDR3 has 14 residues. Trimming removed 0 bases from V and 4 bases from J, with 10 bases in between. Germline assignment: CDR1 LGHDT and CDR2 YNNKEL (reference sequence). The DNA for the CDR3 is TGTGCCAGCAGCCAAGAGGGGGGGGCTTACGAGCAGTACTTC. It translates to CASSQEGGAYEQYF.

A few counts support this clonotype. V usage is TRBV7-2 and J usage is TRBJ2-3; D uncertain. Trimming pared 7 bases from V and 5 bases from J, leaving 10 bases between. In germline, CDR1 is SGHTA, CDR2 FQGNSA. This CDR3 is 12 amino acids long. This CDR3 reads CASMAFGDTQYF. CDR3 nucleotide sequence: TGTGCCAGCATGGCTTTCGGAGATACGCAGTATTTT.

The chain recombines TRBV7-2 with TRBJ1-1; 9 bases are a match to TRBD1. There are 13 residues in the CDR3. The V gene's germline CDR1 is SGHTA and CDR2 FQGNSA. J was trimmed by 8 bases and V by 5 bases; bases with no gene match: 6. CDR3 sequence (DNA): TGTGCCAGCAGCCAACAGGGGGCGGCCGAAGCTTTCTTT. This codes for CASSQQGAAEAFF.

About this clonotype itself: Given a much more abundant clone one base away, this may be a read error. This chain joins TRBV29-1 and TRBJ2-3; D possibly corresponds to TRBD2 (5 bases). This CDR3 comprises 12 residues. V gave up 5 bases and J gave up 4 bases, with 10 bases separating them. Germline V gives CDR1 SQVTM, CDR2 ANQGSEA. CDR3 in amino acids: CSVLKEADTQYF. The DNA of the CDR3 is TGCAGCGTTCTCAAGGAGGCAGATACGCAGTATTTT.

This clonotype has just a few counts. This sequence joins TRBV7-9 and TRBJ2-5, with D uncertain. Germline V lookup: CDR1 SEHNR, CDR2 FQNEAQ (reference sequence). This CDR3 spans 15 amino acids. Trimming cost V 6 bases and J 1 base, with 15 bases left between them. The CDR3 is CASSSSMRRQETQYF. The CDR3 DNA sequence: TGTGCCAGCAGTTCCAGTATGAGGCGCCAAGAGACCCAGTACTTC.

This clonotype was found many times. The chain links TRBV4-3 to TRBJ1-2, with 8 bases matching TRBD1. The CDR3 sequence is 15 residues long. With 0 bases clipped from V and 3 bases from J, the junction kept 3 bases outside the gene matches. The germline V gene encodes CDR1 LGHNA and CDR2 YSLEER. The CDR3 loop is CASSQDSGGYYGYTF. In nucleotides, the CDR3 is TGCGCCAGCAGCCAAGATTCAGGGGGCTACTATGGCTACACCTTC.

The chain couples TRBV28 to TRBJ1-2; 11 nucleotides match TRBD1. This CDR3 has 17 amino acids. From germline, CDR1 is MDHEN and CDR2 SYDVKM. V gave up 4 bases and J gave up 2 bases; unmatched junction bases: 9. DNA for the CDR3: TGTGCCAGCAGTTCCAGGGGGACAGGGGGAATAAACTATGGCTACACCTTC. Its translation: CASSSRGTGGINYGYTF.

The chain couples TRBV12-3 or TRBV12-4 to TRBJ1-5, with 10 nucleotides matching TRBD1. V lost 3 bases to trimming and J lost 3 bases; unmatched junction nucleotides: 2. The CDR3 is made up of 15 amino acids. CDR3 in amino acids: CASSLTGGDNQPQHF. The CDR3 nucleotides read TGTGCCAGCAGTTTGACAGGGGGCGACAATCAGCCCCAGCATTTT.

This clonotype occurred many times. The genes are TRBV25-1 and TRBJ1-3; D is unclear. The germline CDR1 and CDR2 sequences are MGHDK and SYGVNS. This CDR3 comprises 15 residues. Deletions cut 1 base from V and 2 bases from J, with 9 bases between. The CDR3 nucleotides read TGTGCCAGCAGTGAATCAAGCGGAGCTGGAAACACCATATATTTT. It encodes CASSESSGAGNTIYF. Looking up the rest from reference TRBV25-1 and TRBJ1-3 gives the full variable domain: EADIYQTPRYLVIGTGKKITLECSQTMGHDKMYWYQQDPGMELHLIHYSYGVNSTEKGDLSSESTVSRIRTEHFPLTLESARPSHTSQYLCASSESSGAGNTIYFGEGSWLTVV.

This clonotype was detected a few times. The chain carries TRBV28 and TRBJ1-5; D remains unclear. The V end was cut by 3 bases, the J end by 0 bases, with 24 bases between. CDR1 is MDHEN, CDR2 SYDVKM, per germline. The CDR3 runs to 20 residues. CDR3: CASSFRSGGPGDYSNQPQHF. DNA of the CDR3: TGTGCCAGCAGTTTCCGATCGGGAGGCCCTGGGGATTATAGCAATCAGCCCCAGCATTTT.

This clonotype was seen only a few times. The J gene is TRBJ1-1, the V gene TRBV24-1; unclear D gene. The V gene's germline CDR1 is KGHDR and CDR2 SFDVKD. This CDR3 region has 13 residues. Between the trimmed V and J ends, which lost 5 bases and 5 bases, there was a span of 11 bases. The CDR3 loop reads CATSGGVDTEAFF. DNA of the CDR3: TGTGCCACCAGTGGTGGGGTTGATACTGAAGCTTTCTTT.

This clonotype was counted a few times. The rearrangement links TRBV7-2 to TRBJ2-3; 8 nucleotides agree with TRBD2. Looked up from germline, CDR1 is SGHTA and CDR2 is FQGNSA. Trimming removed 4 bases from V and 8 bases from J; junction bases left unmatched: 17. This CDR3 is 17 amino acids long. The CDR3 bases are TGTGCCAGCAGCTCCCGTCCTAGCGGGTTGAAAAGGGGTACGCAGTATTTT. Translated, it gives CASSSRPSGLKRGTQYF.

The chain combines TRBV7-2 with TRBJ2-1, with D perhaps assigned TRBD1 or TRBD2 (5 bases each). Germline CDR1 and CDR2: SGHTA and FQGNSA. This CDR3 is built from 13 residues. The germline V and J ends were trimmed by 9 bases and 4 bases, with 13 bases remaining between them. The CDR3 spells CASQIGAYNEQFF. DNA for the CDR3: TGTGCCAGTCAGATCGGGGCTTACAATGAGCAGTTCTTC. The variable domain in full, completed from reference TRBV7-2 and TRBJ2-1, reads GAGVSQSPSNKVTEKGKDVELRCDPISGHTALYWYRQSLGQGLEFLIYFQGNSAPDKSGLPSDRFSAERTGGSVSTLTIQRTQQEDSAVYLCASQIGAYNEQFFGPGTRLTVL.

The chain links TRBV28 to TRBJ2-3; D is possibly TRBD2 (5 bases). CDR3 size: 13 residues. V dropped 7 bases and J dropped 4 bases, with 12 bases sitting between them. Germline V lookup: CDR1 MDHEN, CDR2 SYDVKM. The CDR3: CASTLLEADTQYF. CDR3 coding DNA: TGTGCCAGCACCTTACTAGAGGCAGATACGCAGTATTTT.

The rearrangement links TRBV20-1 to TRBJ2-7; the D gene is possibly TRBD1 (6 bases). Trimming removed 1 base at V and 5 bases at J, with 12 bases between. The CDR3 runs to 13 residues. CDR1 and CDR2 (germline): DFQATT, SNEGSKA (reference sequence). The CDR3: CSARVSGANEQYF. The DNA of the CDR3 is TGCAGTGCTAGAGTTTCAGGGGCGAACGAGCAGTACTTC.

This clonotype has a handful of counts. The genes are TRBV11-1 and TRBJ2-1, with 9 bases fitting TRBD2. The trim removed 4 bases at V and 6 bases at J, leaving 4 bases unmatched. Germline lookup yields CDR1 SGHAT and CDR2 FQDESV (reference sequence). This CDR3 has 14 amino acids. CDR3 residues: CASSSAGGSNEQFF. In nucleotides, the CDR3 is TGTGCCAGCAGCTCTGCGGGAGGGAGCAATGAGCAGTTCTTC. Filled out from reference TRBV11-1 and TRBJ2-1, the complete variable domain reads EAEVAQSPRYKITEKSQAVAFWCDPISGHATLYWYRQILGQGPELLVQFQDESVVDDSQLPKDRFSAERLKGVDSTLKIQPAELGDSAMYLCASSSAGGSNEQFFGPGTRLTVL.

At least ten counts were recorded for this clonotype. The chain joins TRBV20-1 to TRBJ1-5, with D perhaps matching TRBD1 (5 bases). The V gene's germline CDR1 is DFQATT and CDR2 SNEGSKA (reference sequence). The CDR3 has 12 residues. V lost 6 bases to trimming and J lost 6 bases, with 12 bases between them. The CDR3 nucleotides are TGCAGTGCGGGGGGGATCGGTCAGCCCCAGCATTTT. Amino acids: CSAGGIGQPQHF.

There are many counts of this clonotype. The chain has TRBV7-3 and TRBJ2-5, with D possibly TRBD1 on 5 matching bases. The CDR3 sequence is 13 residues long. V was shortened by 2 bases and J by 2 bases, with 6 bases between the two germline ends. CDR1 is SGHTA, CDR2 FQGTGA, per germline. The CDR3 loop reads CASSLQGQETQYF. CDR3 DNA sequence: TGTGCCAGCAGCTTACAGGGACAAGAGACCCAGTACTTC.

This clonotype was detected a few times. The rearrangement joins TRBV4-2 to TRBJ2-3; 8 bases line up with TRBD1. The trim removed 4 bases at V and 4 bases at J, leaving 4 bases unmatched. The CDR3 has 14 amino acids. Germline CDR1 reads LGHNA; CDR2 reads YNFKEQ. The DNA for the CDR3 is TGTGCCAGCAGCCTGGGGACAGGCGCAGATACGCAGTATTTT. It encodes CASSLGTGADTQYF.